This T cell receptor (beta chain) is from a study of cytomegalovirus exposure and HLA in healthy donors. Notes on the study in general: In terms of immune exposure information, only CMV serostatus was available.

To note about this clone: The antigen is unknown.

Primers for the PCR totalled 60 Vbeta and 13 Jbeta. The table came from immunoSEQ multiplex PCR; TCRdb's copy has only in-frame clones and leaves some out. The sample lists 120,000 or so clones, around 78% seen once, with 6.3% in the top ten. CDR1 and CDR2 from the germline V gene are LNHDA and SQIVND (reference sequence). This CDR3 has 15 residues. Trimming took 4 bases from V and 3 from J; bases not matched to a gene: 8. The sequencing input was PBMCs. This rearrangement joins TRBV19 to TRBJ1-2; 7 nucleotides match TRBD1. This TCR derives from a woman aged 40 to 49 in good health and CMV-seronegative. The CDR3 sequence is CASSNDDRADYGYTF. The CDR3 bases are TGTGCCAGTAGTAACGACGACAGGGCGGACTATGGCTACACCTTC.